A single sample is the source of the 9 T cell receptor beta chains below, sequenced in a study of cytomegalovirus exposure and HLA in healthy donors (dated by TCRdb to the late 2010s). The library was built by means of the immunoSEQ multiplex PCR assay. For the multiplex PCR, a mixture combining 60 forward primers for TCR Vbeta segments and 13 reverse primers for TCR Jbeta segments was used. TCRdb obtained this table from immuneACCESS and retained in-frame rearrangements with V and J assigned. These tables miss some clones; where compared with another copy, unresolved V genes account for less than half of the shortfall, and the remainder is unexplained. This sample comprises more than 100,000 clones, around 70% of them detected only once. The ten largest clones represent just under 8.5% of the sample. The sample comprised PBMCs. All receptors derive from a middle-aged woman in good health and CMV-seropositive.

V gene TRBV6-5 combines with J gene TRBJ2-1; a weak D match, TRBD2 (6 bases). The germline V gene encodes CDR1 MNHEY and CDR2 SVGAGI. V dropped 0 bases and J dropped 11 bases, with 14 bases sitting between them. This CDR3 contains 14 residues. The CDR3, as DNA: TGTGCCAGCAGTTACTCCCCGGAGGGGTATCAGCAGTTCTTC. This translates into CASSYSPEGYQQFF.

Details on this clone: The same CDR3 can be traced to other DNA sequences in this sample. V gene TRBV7-2 combines with J gene TRBJ1-1; TRBD1 matches at 7 bases. Germline V gene sequence: CDR1 SGHTA, CDR2 FQGNSA. The CDR3 extends over 14 amino acids. With 5 bases clipped from V and 4 bases from J, the junction kept 7 bases outside the gene matches. In nucleotides, the CDR3 is TGTGCCAGCAGCCTTAGACAGGGAGGCACTGAAGCTTTCTTT. Protein sequence: CASSLRQGGTEAFF.

This clone was seen a handful of times. V is TRBV2 and J is TRBJ1-1, with 7 bases fitting TRBD1. The germline CDR1 and CDR2 sequences are SNHLY and FYNNEI. The V and J ends lost 10 bases and 4 bases, in that order; junction bases with no gene match: 9. The CDR3 covers 13 residues. CDR3: CANRDRAATEAFF. CDR3 DNA sequence: TGTGCCAACCGAGACAGGGCGGCCACTGAAGCTTTCTTT. Together with reference TRBV2 and TRBJ1-1, the CDR3 gives the full variable domain: EPEVTQTPSHQVTQMGQEVILRCVPISNHLYFYWYRQILGQKVEFLVSFYNNEISEKSEIFDDQFSVERPDGSNFTLKIRSTKLEDSAMYFCANRDRAATEAFFGQGTRLTVV.

This clone was observed a single time. The chain employs TRBV5-1 and TRBJ1-1; 7 nucleotides agree with TRBD1. This CDR3 has 13 residues. From germline, CDR1 is SGHRS and CDR2 YFSETQ. Trimming cost V 1 base and J 4 bases; bases outside gene matches: 1. CDR3 DNA sequence: TGCGCCAGCAGCTTGCAGGGGGGCACTGAAGCTTTCTTT. This gives the protein CASSLQGGTEAFF.

This chain uses TRBV9 with TRBJ1-2; 8 bases align to TRBD1. The CDR3 totals 13 residues. Germline values: CDR1 SGDLS, CDR2 YYNGEE. V trimming: 2 bases; J trimming: 8 bases; junction bases outside the gene matches: 5. DNA for the CDR3: TGTGCCAGCAGCGTCCAGGGGGCTGGGGGCTACACCTTC. The encoded protein is CASSVQGAGGYTF.

The rearrangement links TRBV20-1 to TRBJ1-1; D gene unclear. Between the trimmed V and J ends, which lost 0 bases and 4 bases, there was a span of 3 bases. The germline CDR1 and CDR2 sequences are DFQATT and SNEGSKA (reference sequence). The CDR3 has 11 amino acids. CDR3 in amino acids: CSARESTEAFF. The CDR3 DNA follows: TGCAGTGCTAGAGAGAGCACTGAAGCTTTCTTT.

The chain joins TRBV7-3 to TRBJ1-2, with D possibly TRBD1 on 6 matching bases. CDR1 and CDR2 from the germline V gene are SGHTA and FQGTGA. V dropped 1 base and J dropped 5 bases, with 14 bases sitting between them. This CDR3 comprises 15 residues. The CDR3 reads CASSLRGGDSYGYTF. In DNA form, the CDR3 reads TGTGCCAGCAGCTTAAGGGGGGGCGACTCTTATGGCTACACCTTC.

This clone was detected only a few times. The chain uses TRBV2 and TRBJ1-1, with 10 bases identical to TRBD1. CDR3 length equals 16 residues. The V gene's germline CDR1 is SNHLY and CDR2 FYNNEI. Trimming cost V 1 base and J 1 base; bases outside gene matches: 3. CDR3 coding DNA: TGTGCCAGCAGTGAAGTGTGGACAGGGGGGAACACTGAAGCTTTCTTT. It translates to CASSEVWTGGNTEAFF. Full variable domain (rest looked up from reference TRBV2 and TRBJ1-1): EPEVTQTPSHQVTQMGQEVILRCVPISNHLYFYWYRQILGQKVEFLVSFYNNEISEKSEIFDDQFSVERPDGSNFTLKIRSTKLEDSAMYFCASSEVWTGGNTEAFFGQGTRLTVV.

J is TRBJ2-4 and V is TRBV19; 8 nucleotides line up with TRBD1. The CDR3 is 13 amino acids. Germline lookup yields CDR1 LNHDA and CDR2 SQIVND (reference sequence). Trimming removed 1 base from V and 8 bases from J; junction bases left unmatched: 1. The CDR3 nucleotides are TGTGCCAGTAGTATAGTACAGGGGGACATTCAGTACTTC. Its translation is CASSIVQGDIQYF.